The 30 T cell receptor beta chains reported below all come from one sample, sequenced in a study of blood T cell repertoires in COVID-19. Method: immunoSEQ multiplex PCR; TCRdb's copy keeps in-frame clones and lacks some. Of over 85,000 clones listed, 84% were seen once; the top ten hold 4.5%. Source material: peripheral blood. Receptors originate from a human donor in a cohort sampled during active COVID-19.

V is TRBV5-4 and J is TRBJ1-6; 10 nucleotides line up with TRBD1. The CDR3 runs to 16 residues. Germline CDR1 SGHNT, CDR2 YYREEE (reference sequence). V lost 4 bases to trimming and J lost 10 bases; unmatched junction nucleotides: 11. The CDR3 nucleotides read TGTGCCAGCAGCGGGCGGGACAGGGGAGGGAGCTCACCCCTCCACTTT. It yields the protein CASSGRDRGGSSPLHF.

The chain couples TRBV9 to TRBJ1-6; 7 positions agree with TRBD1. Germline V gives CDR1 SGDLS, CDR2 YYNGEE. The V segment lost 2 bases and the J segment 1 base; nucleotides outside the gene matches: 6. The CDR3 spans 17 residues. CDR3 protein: CASSVGQGVSYNSPLHF. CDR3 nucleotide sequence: TGTGCCAGCAGCGTTGGCCAGGGGGTATCCTATAATTCACCCCTCCACTTT.

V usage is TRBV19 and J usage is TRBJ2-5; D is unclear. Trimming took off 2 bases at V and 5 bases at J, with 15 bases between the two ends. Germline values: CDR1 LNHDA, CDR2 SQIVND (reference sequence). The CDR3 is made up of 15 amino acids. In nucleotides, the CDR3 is TGTGCCAGTAGTATATCTAGTGTTGGCGTGGAGACCCAGTACTTC. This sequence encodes CASSISSVGVETQYF.

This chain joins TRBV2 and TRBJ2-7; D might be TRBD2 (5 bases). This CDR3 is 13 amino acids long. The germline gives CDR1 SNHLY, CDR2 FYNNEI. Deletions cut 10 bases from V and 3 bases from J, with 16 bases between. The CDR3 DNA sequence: TGTGCCACCACTCCTAGGGAGATCTACGAGCAGTACTTC. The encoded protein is CATTPREIYEQYF. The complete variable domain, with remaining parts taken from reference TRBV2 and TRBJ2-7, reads EPEVTQTPSHQVTQMGQEVILRCVPISNHLYFYWYRQILGQKVEFLVSFYNNEISEKSEIFDDQFSVERPDGSNFTLKIRSTKLEDSAMYFCATTPREIYEQYFGPGTRLTVT.

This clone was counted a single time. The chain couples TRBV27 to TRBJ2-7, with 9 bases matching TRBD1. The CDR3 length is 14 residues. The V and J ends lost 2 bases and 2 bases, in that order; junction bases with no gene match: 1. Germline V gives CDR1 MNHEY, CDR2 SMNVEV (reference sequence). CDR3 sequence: CASSLDRGTYEQYF. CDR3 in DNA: TGTGCCAGCAGTTTAGACAGGGGGACCTACGAGCAGTACTTC.

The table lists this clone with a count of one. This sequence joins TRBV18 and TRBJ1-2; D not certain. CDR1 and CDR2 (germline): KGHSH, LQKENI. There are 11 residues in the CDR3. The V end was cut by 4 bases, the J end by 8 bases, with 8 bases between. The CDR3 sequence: CASSRAEGYTF. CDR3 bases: TGTGCCAGCTCACGGGCTGAAGGCTACACCTTC.

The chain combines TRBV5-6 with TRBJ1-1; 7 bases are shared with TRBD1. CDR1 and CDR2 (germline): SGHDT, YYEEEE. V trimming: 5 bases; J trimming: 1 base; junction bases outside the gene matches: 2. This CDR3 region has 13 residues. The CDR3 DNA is TGTGCCAGCAGGTACAGGGGGAACACTGAAGCTTTCTTT. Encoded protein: CASRYRGNTEAFF.

DNA for the CDR3: TGTGCCAGCAGTTTTAGTGTTGGCTATGGCTACACCTTC. It encodes CASSFSVGYGYTF. The rearrangement uses TRBV27 and TRBJ1-2; D is ambiguous. The CDR3 covers 13 residues. Looked up from germline, CDR1 is MNHEY and CDR2 is SMNVEV (reference sequence). V was cut by 3 bases and J by 4 bases, with 9 bases left in between.

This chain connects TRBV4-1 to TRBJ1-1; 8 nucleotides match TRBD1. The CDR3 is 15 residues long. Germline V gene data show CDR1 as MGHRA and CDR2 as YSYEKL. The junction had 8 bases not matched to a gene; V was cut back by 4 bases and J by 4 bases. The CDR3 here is CASSLRQGRGTEAFF. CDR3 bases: TGCGCCAGCAGCCTCCGACAGGGGCGAGGCACTGAAGCTTTCTTT.

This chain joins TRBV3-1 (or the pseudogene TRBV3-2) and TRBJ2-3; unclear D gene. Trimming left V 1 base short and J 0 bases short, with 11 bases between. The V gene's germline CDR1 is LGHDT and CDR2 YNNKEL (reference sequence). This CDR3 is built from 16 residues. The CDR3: CASSQADGSSTDTQYF. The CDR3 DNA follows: TGTGCCAGCAGCCAAGCTGACGGGTCTAGCACAGATACGCAGTATTTT.

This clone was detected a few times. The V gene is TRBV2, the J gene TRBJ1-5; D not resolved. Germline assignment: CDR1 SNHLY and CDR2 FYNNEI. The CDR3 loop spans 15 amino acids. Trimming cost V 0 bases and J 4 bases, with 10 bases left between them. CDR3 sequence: CASSEAAGANQPQHF. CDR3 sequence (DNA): TGTGCCAGCAGTGAAGCAGCGGGAGCTAATCAGCCCCAGCATTTT.

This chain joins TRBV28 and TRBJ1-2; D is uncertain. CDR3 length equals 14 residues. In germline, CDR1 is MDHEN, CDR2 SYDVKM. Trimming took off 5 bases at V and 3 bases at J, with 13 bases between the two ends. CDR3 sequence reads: CASSQSGPYYGYTF. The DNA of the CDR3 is TGTGCCAGCAGTCAGAGCGGCCCTTACTATGGCTACACCTTC.

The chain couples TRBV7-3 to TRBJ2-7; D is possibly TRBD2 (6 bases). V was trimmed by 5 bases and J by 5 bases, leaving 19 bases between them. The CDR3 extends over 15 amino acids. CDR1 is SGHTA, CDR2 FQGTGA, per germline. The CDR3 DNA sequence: TGTGCCAGCAGCCCCGGGTTAGGGACTGTCGACGAGCAGTACTTC. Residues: CASSPGLGTVDEQYF. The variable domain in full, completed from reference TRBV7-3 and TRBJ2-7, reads GAGVSQTPSNKVTEKGKYVELRCDPISGHTALYWYRQSLGQGPEFLIYFQGTGAADDSGLPNDRFFAVRPEGSVSTLKIQRTERGDSAVYLCASSPGLGTVDEQYFGPGTRLTVT.

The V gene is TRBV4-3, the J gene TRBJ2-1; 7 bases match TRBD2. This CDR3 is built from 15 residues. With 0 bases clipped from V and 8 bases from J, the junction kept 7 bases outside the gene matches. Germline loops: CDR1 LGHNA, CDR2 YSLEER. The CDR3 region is CASSQERQRGYEQFF. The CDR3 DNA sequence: TGCGCCAGCAGCCAAGAGCGCCAGCGGGGTTATGAGCAGTTCTTC.

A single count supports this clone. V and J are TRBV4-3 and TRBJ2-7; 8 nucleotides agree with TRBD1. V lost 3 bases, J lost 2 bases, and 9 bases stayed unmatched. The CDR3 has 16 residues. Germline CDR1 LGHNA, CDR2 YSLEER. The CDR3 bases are TGCGCCAGCAGCCAGCGTCAGGGGGCGAGTCCCTACGAGCAGTACTTC. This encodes CASSQRQGASPYEQYF.

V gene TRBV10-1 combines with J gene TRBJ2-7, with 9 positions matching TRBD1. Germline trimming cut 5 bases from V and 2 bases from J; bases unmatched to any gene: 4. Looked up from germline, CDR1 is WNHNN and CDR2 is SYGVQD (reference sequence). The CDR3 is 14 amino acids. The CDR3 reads CASSRRDRAYEQYF. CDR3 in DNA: TGCGCCAGCAGTCGCCGGGACAGGGCCTACGAGCAGTACTTC.

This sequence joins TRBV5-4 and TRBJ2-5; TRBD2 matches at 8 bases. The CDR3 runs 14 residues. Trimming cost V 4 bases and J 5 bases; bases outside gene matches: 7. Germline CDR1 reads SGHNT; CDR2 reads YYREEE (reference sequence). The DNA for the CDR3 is TGTGCCAGCAGCCAAGCGGGGGTTAGGGAGACCCAGTACTTC. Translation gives CASSQAGVRETQYF.

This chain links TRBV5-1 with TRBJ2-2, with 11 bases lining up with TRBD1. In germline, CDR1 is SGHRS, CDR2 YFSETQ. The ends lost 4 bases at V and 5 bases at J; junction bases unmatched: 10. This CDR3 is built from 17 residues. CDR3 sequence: CASSPGTGGVRTGELFF. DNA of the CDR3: TGCGCCAGCAGCCCCGGGACAGGGGGTGTTCGGACCGGGGAGCTGTTTTTT.

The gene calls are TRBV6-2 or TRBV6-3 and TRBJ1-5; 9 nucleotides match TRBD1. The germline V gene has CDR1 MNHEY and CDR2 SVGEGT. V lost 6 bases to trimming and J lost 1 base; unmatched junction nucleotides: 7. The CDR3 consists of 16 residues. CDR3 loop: CASSTKQGASNQPQHF. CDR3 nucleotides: TGTGCCAGCAGCACGAAACAGGGGGCGAGCAATCAGCCCCAGCATTTT.

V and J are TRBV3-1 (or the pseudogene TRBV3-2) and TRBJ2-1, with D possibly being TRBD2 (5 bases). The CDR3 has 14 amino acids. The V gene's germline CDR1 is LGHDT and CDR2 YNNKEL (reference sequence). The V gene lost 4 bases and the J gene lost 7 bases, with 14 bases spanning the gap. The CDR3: CASSLRSRGNEQFF. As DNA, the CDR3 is TGTGCCAGCAGCCTAAGATCCCGAGGGAATGAGCAGTTCTTC.

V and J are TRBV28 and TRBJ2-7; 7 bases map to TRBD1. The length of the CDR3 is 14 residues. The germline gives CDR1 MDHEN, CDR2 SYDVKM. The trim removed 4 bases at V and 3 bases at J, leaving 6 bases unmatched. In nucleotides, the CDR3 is TGTGCCAGCAGTTCAAGGGGACAGTTCTACGAGCAGTACTTC. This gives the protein CASSSRGQFYEQYF. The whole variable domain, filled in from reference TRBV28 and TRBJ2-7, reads DVKVTQSSRYLVKRTGEKVFLECVQDMDHENMFWYRQDPGLGLRLIYFSYDVKMKEKGDIPEGYSVSREKKERFSLILESASTNQTSMYLCASSSRGQFYEQYFGPGTRLTVT.

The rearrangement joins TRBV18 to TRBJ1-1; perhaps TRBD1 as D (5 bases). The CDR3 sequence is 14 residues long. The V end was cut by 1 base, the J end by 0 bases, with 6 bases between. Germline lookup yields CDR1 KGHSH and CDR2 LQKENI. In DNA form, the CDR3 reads TGTGCCAGCTCACCACGACAGATGAACACTGAAGCTTTCTTT. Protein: CASSPRQMNTEAFF.

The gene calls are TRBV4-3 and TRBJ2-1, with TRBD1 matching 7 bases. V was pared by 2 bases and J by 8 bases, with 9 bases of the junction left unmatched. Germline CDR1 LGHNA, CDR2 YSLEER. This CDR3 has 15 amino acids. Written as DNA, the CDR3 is TGCGCCAGCAGCCAAAATCCGAGAGGGGGCTATGAGCAGTTCTTC. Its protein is CASSQNPRGGYEQFF.

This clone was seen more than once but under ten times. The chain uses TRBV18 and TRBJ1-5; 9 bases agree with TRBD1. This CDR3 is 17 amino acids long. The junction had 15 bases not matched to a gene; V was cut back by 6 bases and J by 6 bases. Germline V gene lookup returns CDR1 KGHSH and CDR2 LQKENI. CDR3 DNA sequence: TGTGCCAGCTCTGCCGGGACAGGGTACCCCACAATTCAGCCCCAGCATTTT. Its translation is CASSAGTGYPTIQPQHF.

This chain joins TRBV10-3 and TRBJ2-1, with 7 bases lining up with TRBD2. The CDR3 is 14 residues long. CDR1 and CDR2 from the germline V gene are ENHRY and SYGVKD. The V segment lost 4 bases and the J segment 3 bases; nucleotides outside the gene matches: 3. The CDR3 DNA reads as TGTGCCATCAGTGTCGGCGGGGGCTACAATGAGCAGTTCTTC. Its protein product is CAISVGGGYNEQFF.

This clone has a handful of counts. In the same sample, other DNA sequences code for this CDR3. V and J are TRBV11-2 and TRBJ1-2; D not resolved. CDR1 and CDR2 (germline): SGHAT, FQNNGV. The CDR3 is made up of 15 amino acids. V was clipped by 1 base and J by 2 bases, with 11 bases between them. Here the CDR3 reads CASSLVGGWNYGYTF. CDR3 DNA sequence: TGTGCCAGCAGCTTAGTTGGCGGGTGGAACTATGGCTACACCTTC.

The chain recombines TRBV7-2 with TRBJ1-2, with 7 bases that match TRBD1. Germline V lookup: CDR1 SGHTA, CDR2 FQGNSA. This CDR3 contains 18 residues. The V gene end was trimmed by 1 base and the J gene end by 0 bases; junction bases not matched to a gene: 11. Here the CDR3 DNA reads TGTGCCAGCAGCTTAGATCCCTTTGGACAGGCTACTAACTATGGCTACACCTTC. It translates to CASSLDPFGQATNYGYTF. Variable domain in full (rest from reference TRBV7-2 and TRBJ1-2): GAGVSQSPSNKVTEKGKDVELRCDPISGHTALYWYRQSLGQGLEFLIYFQGNSAPDKSGLPSDRFSAERTGGSVSTLTIQRTQQEDSAVYLCASSLDPFGQATNYGYTFGSGTRLTVV.

Here the CDR3 reads CASSLESVGASGELFF. The CDR3, as DNA: TGTGCCAGCAGCTTAGAAAGCGTTGGGGCTTCGGGGGAGCTGTTTTTT. The chain combines TRBV7-2 with TRBJ2-2; a weak D match, TRBD1 (5 bases). V lost 1 base and J lost 8, with 17 bases in between. CDR1 is SGHTA, CDR2 FQGNSA, per germline. The CDR3 spans 16 residues.

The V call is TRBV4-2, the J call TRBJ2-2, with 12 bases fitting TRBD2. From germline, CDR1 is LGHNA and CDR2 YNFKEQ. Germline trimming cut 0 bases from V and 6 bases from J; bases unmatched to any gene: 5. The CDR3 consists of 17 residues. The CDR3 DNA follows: TGTGCCAGCAGCCAAGATCTAGCGGGGGGGCAGGCCGGGGAGCTGTTTTTT. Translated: CASSQDLAGGQAGELFF.

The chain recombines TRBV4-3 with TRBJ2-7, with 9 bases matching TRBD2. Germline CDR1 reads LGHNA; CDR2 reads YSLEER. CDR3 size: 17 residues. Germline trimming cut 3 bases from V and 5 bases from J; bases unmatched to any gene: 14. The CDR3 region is CASSHRPGVSGGHEQYF. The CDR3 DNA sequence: TGCGCCAGCAGCCACCGCCCCGGGGTTAGCGGGGGCCACGAGCAGTACTTC.